This paragraph reports one TCR beta chain. Sequencing was performed with immunoSEQ multiplex PCR; in TCRdb, only in-frame clones are kept and a portion is missing. The sample lists approximately 90,000 clones, more than 80% occurring once. These data originate in a study of OX40 agonist ivuxolimab in advanced cancers. Germline CDR1 and CDR2: SGHRS and YFSETQ. The CDR3 runs to 15 residues. The ends were cut back, 1 base at V and 2 bases at J, with 12 bases in the middle. The clonotype originates from an adult with an advanced solid tumor such as melanoma, head and neck, liver or kidney cancer. The gene calls are TRBV5-1 and TRBJ1-1, with D unresolved. Sequencing used CD4+ or CD8+ T cells sorted from blood, obtained in a trial of the OX40 agonist ivuxolimab. CDR3 region: CASSLLSSGNTEAFF. CDR3 sequence (DNA): TGCGCCAGCAGCTTGTTGTCCAGCGGTAACACTGAAGCTTTCTTT.